These T cell receptor beta chains were read from a single sample in a study of T cell responses to AZD1222 COVID-19 vaccine. Some clones are missing from TCRdb's copy, which holds only in-frame ones; the method was immunoSEQ multiplex PCR. The data show about 120,000 clones, around 89% seen once. This specimen consisted of peripheral blood, obtained 28 days after the second AZD1222 dose. Receptors were obtained from an adult who received the AZD1222 COVID-19 vaccine. The CDR3 runs from the conserved cysteine through the conserved F or W. The D gene is left open where the match is weak. The listing skips clone size in some rows; elsewhere it reads once, few, many or a size class.

CDR3 length,D gene,V gene,J gene,clone size,CDR3 DNA,CDR3 protein
14,TRBD2,TRBV20-1,TRBJ2-1,many,TGCAGTGCTAGTGTGTCCAGCGGGGGTAATGAGCAGTTCTTC,CSASVSSGGNEQFF
12,-,TRBV5-4,TRBJ1-1,-,TGTGCCAGCAGCTTCCCGAACACTGAAGCTTTCTTT,CASSFPNTEAFF
14,TRBD1,TRBV28,TRBJ2-2,-,TGTGCCAGCAGTCGACAGGGGAGTCACGGGGAGCTGTTTTTT,CASSRQGSHGELFF
15,TRBD1,TRBV6-5,TRBJ2-7,-,TGTGCCAGCAGTTACGGGACAGGGCCCCCCTACGAGCAGTACTTC,CASSYGTGPPYEQYF
15,-,TRBV11-2,TRBJ2-1,-,TGTGCCAGCAGCCCGGTGGGGGATAGAAGGAATGAGCAGTTCTTC,CASSPVGDRRNEQFF
14,TRBD1,TRBV4-2,TRBJ1-2,-,TGTGCCAGCAGCCAAGATCAGGGGGCTAGGGGCTACACCTTC,CASSQDQGARGYTF
15,-,TRBV6-2/TRBV6-3,TRBJ2-1,once,TGTGCCAGCAGTTACACTATGCCCTTCCGGAATGAGCAGTTCTTC,CASSYTMPFRNEQFF
14,TRBD1,TRBV30,TRBJ1-1,-,TGTGCCTGGAGGCGACAGGGGGACGGCACTGAAGCTTTCTTT,CAWRRQGDGTEAFF
13,TRBD2,TRBV20-1,TRBJ2-1,-,TGCAGTGCTAGTGTTATAGTAGCGGGAGTGCCGTTCTTC,CSASVIVAGVPFF
14,-,TRBV27,TRBJ2-7,-,TGTGCCAGCAGGGACCTCAGTAGCTCCTACGAGCAGTACTTC,CASRDLSSSYEQYF
12,-,TRBV6-2/TRBV6-3,TRBJ2-1,-,TGTGCCAGCAGTTACTCGGGTAGCGGGCAGTTCTTC,CASSYSGSGQFF
15,-,TRBV6-6,TRBJ2-2,-,TGTGCCAGCAGCCACCCCCGGGGAGTCACCGGGGAGCTGTTTTTT,CASSHPRGVTGELFF
11,-,TRBV28,TRBJ1-1,-,TGTGCCAGCAAGGTGCAGGGTGAAGCTTTCTTT,CASKVQGEAFF